The sequence of this TCR beta chain was determined in a study of T cells in lung cancer brain metastases (dated by TCRdb to 2017 to 2018). About the investigation overall: Of the approximately 22 patients, 15 to 18 had a history of tobacco use, with a median of around 41 pack-years. Primary and metastatic specimens both had an average DNA integrity number of 3.5 to 4.5, with no significant difference between the two sites. Nine tenths of the roughly 20 patients received no interval therapy between primary and metastasis resection. TCR beta CDR3 repertoires were compared between fully resected primary non-small cell lung cancers and paired brain metastases. The primary and brain metastasis specimens were acquired a median of around 300 days apart. The cohort included roughly 20 patients who provided about 40 specimens, with each patient contributing one primary lung lesion and one brain metastasis. A median age at first diagnosis of around 58 years was recorded for the patients, of whom about 9 were male and under 12 were female.

Each sample received between about 2 and 5.5 ug of genomic DNA as input, and paired samples received equal DNA input. TCR beta libraries were constructed with the immunoSEQ hsTCRbeta Kit, which uses multiplexed V and J gene primers in two PCR steps. Pooled libraries, together with positive and negative controls, were sequenced on an Illumina MiSeq with a 100-cycle paired-end protocol. The published analysis was carried out like this. The immunoSEQ vendor processed the raw data into normalized, annotated TCR beta repertoire reports. Richness was defined as the number of unique clones by nucleotide sequence, and the iChao1 and Efron-Thisted estimators were used to extrapolate total richness. Pielou's evenness, Simpson's index, top-ten clone proportional abundance, and Morisita overlap index were used to characterize and compare paired lesions. TCRdb's version of the immuneACCESS table is confined to in-frame rearrangements and falls short of the full clone set. An unresolved V gene accounts for under half of the shortfall where checked; the remainder is of unknown origin. V and J calls plus clone size are reproduced from that table; the DNA served to infer D and trimming. Within this sample are 1,100 to 1,500 clones, with nearly 90% of them counted one time only. The biggest ten clones account for under 14% of the sample.

The CDR3 goes from the cysteine to the phenylalanine over 11 residues. Here the CDR3 DNA is all that survives: 33 bases in frame from base 1. The V end loses 2 bases and the J end loses 5 bases, and a stretch of 4 bases separates them. The germline V gene (reference sequence) specifies GTSNPN as CDR1 and SVGIG as CDR2. Notes on this clone: The antigen it binds to is not known. No much larger clonotype is one base removed from it; base qualities were not supplied.

The research as a whole found: A significantly larger repertoire fraction was made up by the ten most abundant clones in brain metastases than in primaries, which was suggestive of clonal expansion. Significantly fewer unique productive clones were found in brain metastases than in paired primaries (median about 1,500 versus 4,200). Retrieval of the complete infiltrating T cell repertoire may have been prevented by DNA fragmentation in FFPE samples. Most clones were lesion-specific, with limited overlap between paired lesions (mean Morisita index approximately 0.25). It was not possible to control for the effects of preoperative corticosteroids on T cell infiltration in brain metastases.

Patients had resection for either synchronous oligometastatic disease or delayed recurrence of a solitary brain metastasis. To avoid including cancers other than NSCLC, any patient with a history of multiple malignancies was excluded. Using marked H&E slides as a guide, tumor areas were macrodissected from four to six unstained approximately 10 um sections that had been deparaffinized. All specimens were formalin-fixed and paraffin-embedded (FFPE). The AllPrep DNA/RNA FFPE Kit was used to extract genomic DNA. The rearranged segments are TRBV30 and TRBJ2-4; the D gene assignment is ambiguous. The sequence came from a woman in her 50s with non-small cell lung cancer that had spread to the brain. The specimen sequenced was tumor tissue from a brain metastasis. Taken with the paper, the label for cell subset or site translates to: paired resected brain metastasis. The DNA sequence is given as TGTGCCTGGAGTCCCGAAAACATTCAGTACTTC. Protein translation: CAWSPENIQYF.